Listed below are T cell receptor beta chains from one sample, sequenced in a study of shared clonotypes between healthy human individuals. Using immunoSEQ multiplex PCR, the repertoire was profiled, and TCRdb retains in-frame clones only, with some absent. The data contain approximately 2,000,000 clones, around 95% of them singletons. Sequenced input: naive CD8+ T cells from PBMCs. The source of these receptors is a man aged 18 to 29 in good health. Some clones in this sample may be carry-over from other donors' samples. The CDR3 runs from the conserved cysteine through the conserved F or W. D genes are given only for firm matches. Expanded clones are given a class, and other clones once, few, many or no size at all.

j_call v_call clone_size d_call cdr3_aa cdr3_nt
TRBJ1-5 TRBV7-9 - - CASSEPGDQPQHF TGTGCCAGCAGCGAACCAGGGGATCAGCCCCAGCATTTT
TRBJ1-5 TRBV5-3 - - CARSSLADKPQHF TGTGCCAGAAGCAGCCTGGCGGATAAGCCCCAGCATTTT
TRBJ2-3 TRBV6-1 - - CASSGPPGLRGDTQYF TGTGCCAGCAGTGGACCTCCGGGACTCAGGGGCGATACGCAGTATTTT
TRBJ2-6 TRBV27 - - CASSSLRAGANVLTF TGTGCCAGCAGCTCCCTTCGGGCTGGGGCCAACGTCCTGACTTTC
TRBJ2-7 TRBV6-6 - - CASSYGLARNYEQYF TGTGCCAGCAGTTACGGGCTAGCGAGGAACTACGAGCAGTACTTC
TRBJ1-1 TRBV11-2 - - CASSSPRGFFTEAFF TGTGCCAGCAGCTCCCCTCGGGGTTTTTTCACTGAAGCTTTCTTT
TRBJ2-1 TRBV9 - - CASSPSGADNEQFF TGTGCCAGCAGCCCATCTGGAGCGGACAATGAGCAGTTCTTC
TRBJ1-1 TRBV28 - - CASRNHRQNTEAFF TGTGCCAGCCGAAACCATCGCCAGAACACTGAAGCTTTCTTT
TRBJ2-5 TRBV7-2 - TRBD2 CASSLGREGPETQYF TGTGCCAGCAGCTTAGGACGGGAGGGCCCAGAGACCCAGTACTTC
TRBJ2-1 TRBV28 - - CASREPPAGKQFF TGTGCCAGCAGGGAACCCCCCGCGGGGAAGCAGTTCTTC
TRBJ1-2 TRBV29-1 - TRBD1 CSVVTRTGGDYGYTF TGCAGCGTCGTTACTCGGACAGGGGGCGACTATGGCTACACCTTC
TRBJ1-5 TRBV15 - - CATSTTSNQPQHF TGTGCCACCAGCACTACTAGCAATCAGCCCCAGCATTTT
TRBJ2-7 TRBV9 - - CASSVGSTGQDGQYF TGTGCCAGCAGCGTAGGGAGTACAGGGCAGGACGGGCAGTACTTC
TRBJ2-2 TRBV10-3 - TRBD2 CAISDGTSGGRELFF TGTGCCATCAGTGATGGGACTAGCGGGGGGCGGGAGCTGTTTTTT
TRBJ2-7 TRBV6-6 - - CASTERGEGTYEQYF TGTGCCAGCACGGAAAGGGGGGAAGGAACCTACGAGCAGTACTTC
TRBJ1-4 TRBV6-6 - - CASSSFVGLNEKLFF TGTGCCAGCAGCTCCTTTGTGGGGCTAAATGAAAAACTGTTTTTT
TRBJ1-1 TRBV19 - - CASSNWDTEAFF TGTGCCAGTAGTAACTGGGACACTGAAGCTTTCTTT
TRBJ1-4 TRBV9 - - CASSVQGNEKLFF TGTGCCAGCAGCGTGCAGGGTAATGAAAAACTGTTTTTT
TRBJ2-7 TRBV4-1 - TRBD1 CASSPSGTASYEQYF TGCGCCAGCAGCCCCTCTGGGACAGCCTCCTACGAGCAGTACTTC
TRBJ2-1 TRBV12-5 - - CASGLQGGNEQFF TGTGCTAGTGGGCTACAGGGGGGGAATGAGCAGTTCTTC
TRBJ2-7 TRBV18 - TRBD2 CASSPPSGAHPYEQYF TGTGCCAGCTCACCTCCCAGCGGGGCCCATCCCTACGAGCAGTACTTC
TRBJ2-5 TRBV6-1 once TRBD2 CASWTSGRKKETQYF TGTGCCAGCTGGACTAGCGGGAGAAAGAAAGAGACCCAGTACTTC
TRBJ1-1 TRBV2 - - CASSGGRGAGEAFF TGTGCCAGCAGTGGCGGTAGGGGCGCAGGTGAAGCTTTCTTT
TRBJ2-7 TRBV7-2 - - CASSLRQPPQYF TGTGCCAGCAGCTTACGACAGCCGCCACAGTACTTC
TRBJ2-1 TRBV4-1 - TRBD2 CASSQDPASGIYNEQFF TGCGCCAGCAGCCAAGATCCCGCTAGCGGGATATACAATGAGCAGTTCTTC
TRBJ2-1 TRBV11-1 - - CASSLAGRSSYNEQFF TGTGCCAGCAGCTTAGCTGGCAGGAGCTCCTACAATGAGCAGTTCTTC
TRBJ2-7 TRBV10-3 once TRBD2 CAIRPGLGDEQYF TGTGCCATCAGGCCGGGACTAGGGGACGAGCAGTACTTC
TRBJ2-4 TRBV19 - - CASSASRWGGGNIQYF TGTGCCAGTAGTGCATCCCGATGGGGAGGGGGAAACATTCAGTACTTC
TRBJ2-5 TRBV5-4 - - CASSFRGGGGKTQYF TGTGCCAGCAGCTTCCGGGGCGGCGGAGGAAAGACCCAGTACTTC
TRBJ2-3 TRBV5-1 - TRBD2 CASSLLARSSTDTQYF TGCGCCAGCAGCTTACTAGCGCGTTCTAGCACAGATACGCAGTATTTT
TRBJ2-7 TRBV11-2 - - CASSALRSDEQYF TGTGCCAGCAGCGCCCTCAGGTCCGACGAGCAGTACTTC
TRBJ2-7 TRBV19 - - CASSMDRDTSYEQYF TGTGCCAGTAGTATGGATCGGGACACGTCCTACGAGCAGTACTTC
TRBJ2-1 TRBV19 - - CASSIVPSSDEQFF TGTGCCAGTAGTATAGTCCCCTCCTCCGATGAGCAGTTCTTC
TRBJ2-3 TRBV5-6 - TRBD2 CASSLEDGTRTTDTQYF TGTGCCAGCAGCCTCGAGGACGGGACTAGGACCACAGATACGCAGTATTTT
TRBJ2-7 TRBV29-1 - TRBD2 CSVVGSGSSYEQYF TGCAGCGTTGTAGGTAGCGGGAGCTCCTACGAGCAGTACTTC
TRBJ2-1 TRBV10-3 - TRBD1 CAIRLTGESYNEQFF TGTGCCATCAGACTCACAGGGGAATCCTACAATGAGCAGTTCTTC
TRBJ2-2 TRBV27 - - CASSKLSRSNTGELFF TGTGCCAGCAGTAAATTAAGCAGATCGAACACCGGGGAGCTGTTTTTT
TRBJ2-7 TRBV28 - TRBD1 CASSSPGQGRNEQYF TGTGCCAGCAGTTCCCCGGGACAGGGGAGGAACGAGCAGTACTTC
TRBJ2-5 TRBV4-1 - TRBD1 CASRTGTGKETQYF TGCGCCAGCAGAACGGGGACAGGCAAAGAGACCCAGTACTTC
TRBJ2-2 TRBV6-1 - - CASSENGYSANTGELFF TGTGCCAGCAGTGAAAACGGATACTCCGCGAACACCGGGGAGCTGTTTTTT
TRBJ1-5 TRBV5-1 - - CASIPWPGSNQPQHF TGCGCCAGCATCCCTTGGCCAGGGAGCAATCAGCCCCAGCATTTT
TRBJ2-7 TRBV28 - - CASSSQGYSYEQYF TGTGCCAGCAGTTCGCAGGGGTACTCCTACGAGCAGTACTTC
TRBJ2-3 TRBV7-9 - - CASSLAGQGLGDTQYF TGTGCCAGCAGCTTAGCGGGGCAGGGGCTGGGAGATACGCAGTATTTT
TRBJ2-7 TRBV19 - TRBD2 CASSIWGGRAAYEQYF TGTGCCAGTAGTATATGGGGCGGGAGGGCCGCCTACGAGCAGTACTTC
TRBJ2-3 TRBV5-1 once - CASSLGDPTDTQYF TGCGCCAGCAGCTTGGGCGACCCCACAGATACGCAGTATTTT
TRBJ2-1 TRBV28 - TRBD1 CASSNRGQVNEQFF TGTGCCAGCAGTAACAGGGGGCAGGTGAATGAGCAGTTCTTC
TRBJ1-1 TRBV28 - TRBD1 CASSPSGQGAKNTEAFF TGTGCCAGCAGTCCCTCCGGACAGGGAGCAAAGAACACTGAAGCTTTCTTT
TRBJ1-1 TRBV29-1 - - CSVYAGIGTEAFF TGCAGCGTTTATGCCGGGATCGGCACTGAAGCTTTCTTT
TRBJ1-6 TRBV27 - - CASSLRGSPLHF TGTGCCAGCAGTTTAAGGGGTTCACCCCTCCACTTT